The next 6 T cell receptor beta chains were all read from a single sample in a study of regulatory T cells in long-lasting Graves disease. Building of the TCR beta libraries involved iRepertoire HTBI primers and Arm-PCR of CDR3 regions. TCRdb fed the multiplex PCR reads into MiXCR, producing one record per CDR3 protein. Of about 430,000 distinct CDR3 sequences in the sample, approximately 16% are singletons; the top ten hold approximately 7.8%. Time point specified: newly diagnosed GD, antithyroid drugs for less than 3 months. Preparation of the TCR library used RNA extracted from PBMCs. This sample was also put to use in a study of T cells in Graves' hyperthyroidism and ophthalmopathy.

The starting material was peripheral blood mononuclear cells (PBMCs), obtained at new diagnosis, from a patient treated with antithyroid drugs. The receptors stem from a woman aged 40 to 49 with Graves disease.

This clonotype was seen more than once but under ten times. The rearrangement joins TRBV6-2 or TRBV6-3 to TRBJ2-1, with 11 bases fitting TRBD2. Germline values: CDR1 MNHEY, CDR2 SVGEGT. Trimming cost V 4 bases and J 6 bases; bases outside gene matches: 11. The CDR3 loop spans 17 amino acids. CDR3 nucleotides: TGTGCCAGCAGTTCGCTCGGGGTAGCGGGAGGGCTCAATGAGCAGTTCTTC. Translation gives CASSSLGVAGGLNEQFF.

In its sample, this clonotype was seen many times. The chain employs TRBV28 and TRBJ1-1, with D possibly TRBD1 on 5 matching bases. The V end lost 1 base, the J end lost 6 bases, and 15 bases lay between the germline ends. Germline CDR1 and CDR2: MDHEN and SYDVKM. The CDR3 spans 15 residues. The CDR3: CASSLSFSGLSEAFF. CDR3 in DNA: TGTGCCAGCAGTTTATCATTTTCAGGGCTCTCTGAAGCTTTCTTT.

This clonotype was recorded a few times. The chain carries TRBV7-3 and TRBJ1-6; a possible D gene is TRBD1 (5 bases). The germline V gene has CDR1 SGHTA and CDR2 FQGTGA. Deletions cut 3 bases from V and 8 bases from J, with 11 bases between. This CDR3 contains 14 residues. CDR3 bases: TGTGCCAGCAGCTTGGGCCCCAGGGATTCACCCCTCCACTTT. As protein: CASSLGPRDSPLHF.

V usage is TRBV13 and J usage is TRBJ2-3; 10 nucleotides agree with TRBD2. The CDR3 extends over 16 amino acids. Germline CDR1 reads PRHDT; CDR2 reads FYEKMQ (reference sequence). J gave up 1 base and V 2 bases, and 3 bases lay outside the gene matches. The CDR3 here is CASSLLAGERTDTQYF. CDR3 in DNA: TGTGCCAGCAGCTTACTAGCGGGAGAGCGCACAGATACGCAGTATTTT.

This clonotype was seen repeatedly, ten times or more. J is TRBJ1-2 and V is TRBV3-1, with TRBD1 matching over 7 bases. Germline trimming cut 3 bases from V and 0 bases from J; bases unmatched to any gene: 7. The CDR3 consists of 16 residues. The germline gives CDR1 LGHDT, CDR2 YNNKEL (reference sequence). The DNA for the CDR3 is TGTGCCAGCAGCCACGACGACAGGGCCCCTAACTATGGCTACACCTTC. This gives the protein CASSHDDRAPNYGYTF.

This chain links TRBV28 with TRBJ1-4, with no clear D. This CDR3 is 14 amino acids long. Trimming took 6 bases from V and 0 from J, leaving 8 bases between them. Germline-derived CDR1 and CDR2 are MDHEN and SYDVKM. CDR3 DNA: TGTGCCAGCAGCATCCAGCCAACTAATGAAAAACTGTTTTTT. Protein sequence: CASSIQPTNEKLFF.